These 30 T cell receptor beta chains were sequenced from one sample in a study of cytomegalovirus exposure and HLA in healthy donors. The PCR was carried out with 60 Vbeta primers and 13 Jbeta primers. The data were produced by immunoSEQ multiplex PCR, yet TCRdb's version contains in-frame clones alone and is incomplete. The sample lists approximately 160,000 clones, 76% occurring once. Sequencing was done on a sample of PBMCs. Every receptor here comes from a female donor in good health and CMV-seronegative.

This clone showed up just a few times. Written as DNA, the CDR3 is TGTGCTAGTGAACTAGCGGGAGGGCGGCAGTATTTT. Translation gives CASELAGGRQYF. The chain carries TRBV12-5 and TRBJ2-3; TRBD2 aligns across 13 bases. This CDR3 has 12 residues. Germline V gene sequence: CDR1 LGHNT, CDR2 FRNRAP. Trimming took 7 bases from V and 11 from J; bases not matched to a gene: 3.

As to this clone: The same CDR3 is also encoded by other DNA sequences in this sample. The chain couples TRBV27 to TRBJ2-5; 11 nucleotides line up with TRBD2. The last part of the DNA fits TRBJ2-7 better; the J call may be wrong. Germline CDR1 reads MNHEY; CDR2 reads SMNVEV (reference sequence). This CDR3 comprises 14 residues. The CDR3 DNA is TGTGCCAGCAGTTTTGGACTAGCGGGCTACGAGCAGTACTTC. The encoded protein is CASSFGLAGYEQYF.

This chain links TRBV5-6 with TRBJ1-1, with 8 bases matching TRBD1. V shed 3 bases and J 1 base; nucleotides not matched to a gene: 5. CDR3 size: 15 residues. The V gene's germline CDR1 is SGHDT and CDR2 YYEEEE. The CDR3 loop is CASSWQGATNTEAFF. CDR3 sequence (DNA): TGTGCCAGCAGCTGGCAGGGGGCCACGAACACTGAAGCTTTCTTT.

This clone was seen a few times. The rearrangement joins TRBV18 to TRBJ2-1, with D maybe TRBD2 (6 bases). Looked up from germline, CDR1 is KGHSH and CDR2 is LQKENI. The CDR3 is made up of 16 amino acids. The V and J ends lost 1 base and 7 bases respectively, with 17 bases between them. The CDR3 nucleotides read TGTGCCAGCTCACCACTGTACGGGAGAGGTTTAAATGAGCAGTTCTTC. Translated, it gives CASSPLYGRGLNEQFF.

As DNA, the CDR3 is TGTGCCAGCAGCTTAAATCTAGCGGATAACACCGGGGAGCTGTTTTTT. It codes for CASSLNLADNTGELFF. The chain links TRBV7-3 to TRBJ2-2; 7 bases match TRBD2. The V gene's germline CDR1 is SGHTA and CDR2 FQGTGA. The J segment lost 2 bases and the V segment lost 1 base, leaving 4 bases of the junction unmatched. CDR3 length equals 16 residues.

V usage is TRBV20-1 and J usage is TRBJ2-1; D remains unclear. Germline lookup yields CDR1 DFQATT and CDR2 SNEGSKA (reference sequence). The CDR3 consists of 11 residues. The germline V and J ends were trimmed by 6 bases and 8 bases, with 11 bases remaining between them. The CDR3 DNA reads as TGCAGTGCCCCTGACTGGGATGAGCAGTTCTTC. Encoded protein: CSAPDWDEQFF.

The V call is TRBV6-1, the J call TRBJ2-2, with D possibly TRBD2 on 5 matching bases. The V gene lost 4 bases and the J gene lost 13 bases, with 19 bases spanning the gap. Germline V lookup: CDR1 MNHNS, CDR2 SASEGT. CDR3 length: 14 residues. CDR3 in amino acids: CASSVGALRRGLFF. CDR3 nucleotide sequence: TGTGCCAGCAGTGTGGGAGCATTACGTCGGGGGCTGTTTTTT.

The CDR3 sequence is CASRGADTQYF. In DNA, the CDR3 is TGTGCCAGCCGGGGGGCAGATACGCAGTATTTT. J is TRBJ2-3 and V is TRBV18; 7 bases match TRBD2. Germline V gene data show CDR1 as KGHSH and CDR2 as LQKENI. This CDR3 region has 11 residues. With 8 bases clipped from V and 4 bases from J, the junction kept 0 bases outside the gene matches.

The gene calls are TRBV13 and TRBJ2-2, with D possibly being TRBD2 (5 bases). Germline lookup yields CDR1 PRHDT and CDR2 FYEKMQ (reference sequence). With 6 bases removed from V and 4 bases from J, the gap between germline ends came to 24 bases. The CDR3 extends over 18 amino acids. CDR3 sequence reads: CASRVMVRLRVGTGELFF. The CDR3 region has the DNA TGTGCCAGCAGGGTCATGGTTCGATTGCGGGTGGGCACCGGGGAGCTGTTTTTT.

The V and J genes are TRBV29-1 and TRBJ2-2, with 10 bases that match TRBD1. CDR1 SQVTM and CDR2 ANQGSEA come from the germline V gene. Trimming took 6 bases from V and 5 from J; bases not matched to a gene: 9. The CDR3 is 15 residues long. CDR3 in DNA: TGCAGCGTCGCTGGGGGGACAGGGGTTACCGGGGAGCTGTTTTTT. Translating gives CSVAGGTGVTGELFF.

This chain links TRBV9 with TRBJ2-2; TRBD2 matches 9 bases. Looked up from germline, CDR1 is SGDLS and CDR2 is YYNGEE. This CDR3 has 15 amino acids. The V segment lost 4 bases and the J segment 6 bases; nucleotides outside the gene matches: 7. This CDR3 is CASSPPAGGPGELFF. The DNA for the CDR3 is TGTGCCAGCAGCCCCCCGGCGGGGGGGCCCGGGGAGCTGTTTTTT.

The genes are TRBV18 and TRBJ2-5; D not resolved. The CDR3 covers 12 residues. V was pared by 3 bases and J by 7 bases, with 9 bases between. Germline values: CDR1 KGHSH, CDR2 LQKENI. The CDR3 loop reads CASSPAERTQYF. CDR3 sequence (DNA): TGTGCCAGCTCACCCGCAGAAAGGACCCAGTACTTC.

The V gene is TRBV30, the J gene TRBJ1-2; 8 positions match TRBD1. CDR1 and CDR2 (germline): GTSNPN, SVGIG (reference sequence). J was trimmed by 6 bases and V by 5 bases; bases with no gene match: 8. The CDR3 runs 13 residues. The CDR3 spells CAWDRGGLDGYTF. CDR3 in DNA: TGTGCCTGGGACAGGGGAGGTTTAGATGGCTACACCTTC. The variable domain in full, with the rest retrieved from reference TRBV30 and TRBJ1-2, is SQTIHQWPATLVQPVGSPLSLECTVEGTSNPNLYWYRQAAGRGLQLLFYSVGIGQISSEVPQNLSASRPQDRQFILSSKKLLLSDSGFYLCAWDRGGLDGYTFGSGTRLTVV.

Concerning this clone: One junction end does not reproduce the germline sequence, and a read error may be involved. The CDR3 protein is CASSPLAGGQEAQYF. Here the CDR3 DNA reads TGTGCCAGCAGTCCTCTAGCGGGGGGGCAAGAGGCCCAGTACTTC. The V and J genes are TRBV6-4 and TRBJ2-5; 12 positions agree with TRBD2. CDR3 length: 15 amino acids. Per the germline V gene, CDR1 is MRHNA and CDR2 is SNTAGT.

CDR3: CASSRDRGGYTF. DNA for the CDR3: TGTGCCAGCAGCCGAGACAGGGGCGGCTACACCTTC. The chain carries TRBV7-2 and TRBJ1-2; 8 nucleotides agree with TRBD1. Looked up from germline, CDR1 is SGHTA and CDR2 is FQGNSA. CDR3 length: 12 residues. V was clipped by 5 bases and J by 8 bases; unmatched bases: 4.

The chain has TRBV2 and TRBJ1-5; D remains unclear. The germline gives CDR1 SNHLY, CDR2 FYNNEI. V was shortened by 0 bases and J by 6 bases, with 9 bases between the two germline ends. The CDR3 contains 14 residues. The CDR3 DNA sequence: TGTGCCAGCAGTGAAGCCACTATCAGTCAGCCCCAGCATTTT. Translated, it gives CASSEATISQPQHF.

The chain links TRBV27 to TRBJ2-3; possibly TRBD2 for D (7 bases). The CDR3 sequence is 15 residues long. With 6 bases removed from V and 3 bases from J, the gap between germline ends came to 16 bases. Germline CDR1 is MNHEY and CDR2 is SMNVEV (reference sequence). CDR3 sequence (DNA): TGTGCCAGCAGGATACAGGGACTAAGAACAGATACGCAGTATTTT. Amino acids: CASRIQGLRTDTQYF.

The rearrangement uses TRBV7-9 and TRBJ1-1; a possible D gene is TRBD1 (6 bases). The CDR3 is 14 amino acids. Between the trimmed V and J ends, which lost 8 bases and 3 bases, there was a span of 16 bases. Germline V gene sequence: CDR1 SEHNR, CDR2 FQNEAQ (reference sequence). The CDR3 spells CASLPRGGDTEAFF. The CDR3 nucleotides read TGTGCCAGCCTACCGAGGGGGGGGGACACTGAAGCTTTCTTT.

The chain employs TRBV6-5 and TRBJ1-1; 8 bases line up with TRBD1. The CDR3 runs 15 residues. CDR1 is MNHEY and CDR2 is SVGAGI in the germline V gene. With V trimmed by 5 bases and J by 1 base, 6 bases remained unmatched. Written as DNA, the CDR3 is TGTGCCAGCAGTGGTTGGGACAGGAAGAACACTGAAGCTTTCTTT. Translation: CASSGWDRKNTEAFF.

This clone was seen a handful of times. This chain connects TRBV6-6 to TRBJ1-6; maybe TRBD1 (5 bases). The CDR3 spans 15 residues. Trimming removed 0 bases at V and 10 bases at J, with 13 bases between. The germline CDR1 and CDR2 sequences are MNHNY and SVGAGI (reference sequence). The CDR3 DNA sequence: TGTGCCAGCAGTTACTCGGTGCAGGGCGGATCACCCCTCCACTTT. It translates to CASSYSVQGGSPLHF.

This chain joins TRBV4-2 and TRBJ2-3, with 8 positions matching TRBD2. This CDR3 has 16 amino acids. Germline V gene data show CDR1 as LGHNA and CDR2 as YNFKEQ. Trimming cost V 3 bases and J 5 bases; bases outside gene matches: 10. The CDR3 is CASSHLTGGRQDTQYF. For the CDR3, the DNA is TGTGCCAGCAGCCATTTAACGGGGGGGCGTCAAGATACGCAGTATTTT.

J is TRBJ2-5 and V is TRBV6-6; TRBD2 might be the D (6 bases). Trimming left V 4 bases short and J 6 bases short, with 12 bases between. The CDR3 length is 13 residues. Germline assignment: CDR1 MNHNY and CDR2 SVGAGI (reference sequence). In DNA form, the CDR3 reads TGTGCCAGCAGTTCGGGAGACCGACAGACCCAGTACTTC. This sequence encodes CASSSGDRQTQYF.

The chain joins TRBV18 to TRBJ1-2; 9 nucleotides line up with TRBD1. There are 20 residues in the CDR3. Germline V CDR1 and CDR2: KGHSH, LQKENI. J was trimmed by 7 bases and V by 2 bases; bases with no gene match: 23. In DNA, the CDR3 is TGTGCCAGCTCACCAGGAACAGGGGGCGCGCCCTATTTACTTTCCGGTGGCTACACCTTC. Encoded protein: CASSPGTGGAPYLLSGGYTF.

J is TRBJ1-3 and V is TRBV9; D is perhaps TRBD1 (6 bases). Germline-derived CDR1 and CDR2 are SGDLS and YYNGEE. This CDR3 spans 17 amino acids. V lost 0 bases to trimming and J lost 0 bases, with 13 bases between them. In nucleotides, the CDR3 is TGTGCCAGCAGCGTAGCCGTAGGGGGTCTCTCTGGAAACACCATATATTTT. Translating it yields CASSVAVGGLSGNTIYF.

The chain recombines TRBV4-2 with TRBJ2-7; a possible D gene is TRBD2 (6 bases). The CDR3 totals 14 residues. Trimming stripped 1 base from V and 3 bases from J, with 10 bases between. Germline V gives CDR1 LGHNA, CDR2 YNFKEQ. The CDR3 here is CASSQGLENYEQYF. The CDR3, as DNA: TGTGCCAGCAGCCAAGGACTAGAAAACTACGAGCAGTACTTC.

This clone was observed a single time. This chain uses TRBV7-3 with TRBJ1-2; D possibly corresponds to TRBD1 (5 bases). This CDR3 is built from 15 residues. The germline CDR1 and CDR2 sequences are SGHTA and FQGTGA. The V end lost 5 bases, the J end lost 4 bases, and 17 bases lay between the germline ends. CDR3 DNA: TGTGCCAGCAGCCCTCGGCAGGGTGATATCTATGGCTACACCTTC. Encoded protein: CASSPRQGDIYGYTF.

This clone has only one observation. The J gene is TRBJ2-1, the V gene TRBV2, with TRBD1 matching over 9 bases. From germline, CDR1 is SNHLY and CDR2 FYNNEI. With 8 bases clipped from V and 3 bases from J, the junction kept 5 bases outside the gene matches. The length of the CDR3 is 14 residues. The chain's CDR3 is CASGGTGSYNEQFF. CDR3 sequence (DNA): TGTGCCAGCGGTGGGACAGGGAGCTACAATGAGCAGTTCTTC.

This chain connects TRBV11-1 to TRBJ2-3; D remains ambiguous. The CDR3 runs 13 residues. The germline V gene encodes CDR1 SGHAT and CDR2 FQDESV (reference sequence). With 5 bases removed from V and 2 bases from J, the gap between germline ends came to 8 bases. The DNA for the CDR3 is TGTGCCAGCAGCCCACTTATCACAGATACGCAGTATTTT. Its translation is CASSPLITDTQYF.

The rearrangement uses TRBV21-1 and TRBJ2-3; whether TRBD2, the table's D call, matches the DNA was not checked. TRBV21-1 is given as a pseudogene. This CDR3 comprises 18 residues. CDR3 in DNA: TGTGCCAGCAGCAAAAATCTAGCGGGAGCGTTGAGCACAGATACGCAGTATTTT. It codes for CASSKNLAGALSTDTQYF.

The rearrangement joins TRBV7-9 to TRBJ2-3; TRBD2 aligns across 10 bases. V lost 5 bases and J lost 11; bases outside the gene matches: 13. CDR3 length: 15 residues. Germline V gene data show CDR1 as SEHNR and CDR2 as FQNEAQ (reference sequence). The CDR3 loop reads CASSKGTLAGEVQYF. CDR3 nucleotide sequence: TGTGCCAGCAGCAAAGGTACCCTAGCGGGAGAGGTGCAGTATTTT.